What follows describes a single T cell receptor beta chain. No antigen is known for it. Amplification yielded TCR beta CDR3 regions, with RNA transcripts as the source. First-round RT-PCR of the TCR CDR3 relied on the HTBI primer set. A single record per CDR3 protein comes from TCRdb applying MiXCR to the multiplex PCR reads. This sample has some 350,000 distinct CDR3 sequences, with 15% found just once. Uncontrolled infection, other autoimmune disease, pregnancy or lactation disqualified patients from enrolment. In making diagnoses, clinical symptoms, serum thyroxine and TRAb, thyroid ultrasound and orbital computed tomography were all used. The data originate from a study of T cells in Graves' hyperthyroidism and ophthalmopathy. The length of the CDR3 is 13 residues. Between the trimmed V and J ends, which lost 0 bases and 6 bases, there was a span of 9 bases. Per germline, CDR1 LNHNV and CDR2 YYDKDF (reference sequence).

Study results and caveats: Most clonotypes that expanded in the thyroid above 0.001 also showed up in blood.

The receptor comes from a woman in her sixties with Graves' ophthalmopathy. The V gene is TRBV15, the J gene TRBJ2-7; TRBD2 is a possible D gene (5 bases). Input material: blood. For the CDR3, the DNA is TGTGCCACCAGCAGAGAGGCGGGCTTCGAGCAGTACTTC. Its translation is CATSREAGFEQYF.